The 17 T cell receptor beta chains below come from one sample, sequenced in a study of OX40 agonist ivuxolimab in advanced cancers. Assay used: immunoSEQ multiplex PCR; TCRdb lists only in-frame clones, some missing. The sample yields about 100,000 clones, around nine tenths seen once. The starting material was CD4+ or CD8+ T cells sorted from blood, obtained in a trial of the OX40 agonist ivuxolimab. The receptors stem from an adult with an advanced solid tumor such as melanoma, head and neck, liver or kidney cancer.

The chain has TRBV4-3 and TRBJ1-2, with D unresolved. The CDR3 totals 16 residues. V lost 5 bases, J lost 4 bases, and 20 bases lay in between. The germline V gene encodes CDR1 LGHNA and CDR2 YSLEER. CDR3 coding DNA: TGCGCCAGCAGCTCTCTAAGGACGCGAAAGACCTATGGCTACACCTTC. This codes for CASSSLRTRKTYGYTF.

This clone was seen a single time. The rearrangement joins TRBV7-2 to TRBJ2-3; TRBD2 agrees at 10 bases. This CDR3 comprises 14 residues. Germline V gives CDR1 SGHTA, CDR2 FQGNSA. Trimming cost V 4 bases and J 4 bases; bases outside gene matches: 2. DNA for the CDR3: TGTGCCAGCAGCTGGAGCGGGGGGGCAGATACGCAGTATTTT. This encodes CASSWSGGADTQYF.

This chain connects TRBV25-1 to TRBJ1-6; no reliable D call. The CDR3 covers 14 residues. Germline CDR1 and CDR2: MGHDK and SYGVNS. The V and J ends lost 1 base and 6 bases respectively, with 7 bases between them. CDR3 coding DNA: TGTGCCAGCAGTGAATTTTTTGGTAATTCACCCCTCCACTTT. Its translation: CASSEFFGNSPLHF.

The rearrangement joins TRBV18 to TRBJ2-7; D possibly corresponds to TRBD1 (6 bases). CDR3 length equals 15 residues. Germline CDR1 KGHSH, CDR2 LQKENI. The V gene lost 3 bases and the J gene lost 1 base, with 13 bases spanning the gap. In nucleotides, the CDR3 is TGTGCCAGCTCACCTCAGGCAGGGGATTCCTACGAGCAGTACTTC. It yields the protein CASSPQAGDSYEQYF.

The rearrangement uses TRBV18 and TRBJ1-2, with 8 bases fitting TRBD1. Germline assignment: CDR1 KGHSH and CDR2 LQKENI. This CDR3 contains 14 residues. V trimming: 3 bases; J trimming: 6 bases; junction bases outside the gene matches: 6. The DNA for the CDR3 is TGTGCCAGCTCACCTGAGACAGGGGCCGATGGCTACACCTTC. It is translated as CASSPETGADGYTF.

This clone has only a few counts. The chain carries TRBV19 and TRBJ2-7, with D possibly matching TRBD1 (6 bases). This CDR3 comprises 13 residues. V shed 5 bases and J shed 1 base, with 9 bases lying between them. The germline gives CDR1 LNHDA, CDR2 SQIVND (reference sequence). CDR3 bases: TGTGCCAGTAGTCTGGACAGATCCTACGAGCAGTACTTC. This gives the protein CASSLDRSYEQYF.

The rearrangement links TRBV25-1 to TRBJ1-3, with TRBD1 as a possible D gene (6 bases). V was shortened by 8 bases and J by 0 bases, with 11 bases between the two germline ends. The V gene's germline CDR1 is MGHDK and CDR2 SYGVNS. This CDR3 has 14 residues. The CDR3: CASRDTISGNTIYF. The CDR3 DNA reads TGTGCCAGCCGGGACACCATCTCTGGAAACACCATATATTTT.

The V and J genes are TRBV13 and TRBJ2-1; D remains unclear. With 7 bases removed from V and 4 bases from J, the gap between germline ends came to 5 bases. The CDR3 spans 11 residues. The germline V gene encodes CDR1 PRHDT and CDR2 FYEKMQ (reference sequence). CDR3 nucleotide sequence: TGTGCCAGCATTTGGTACAATGAGCAGTTCTTC. Its translation is CASIWYNEQFF.

The J gene is TRBJ1-1, the V gene TRBV10-1; 8 bases fit TRBD1. The CDR3 has 18 residues. V was pared by 4 bases and J by 0 bases, with 13 bases of the junction left unmatched. Germline CDR1 reads WNHNN; CDR2 reads SYGVQD (reference sequence). CDR3 residues: CASSGGTGSSSLNTEAFF. The CDR3 DNA reads as TGCGCCAGCAGTGGGGGGACAGGAAGTAGTTCGTTGAACACTGAAGCTTTCTTT.

With respect to this clone: The same CDR3 can be traced to other DNA sequences in this sample. The rearrangement uses TRBV7-2 and TRBJ1-3; D gene ambiguous. V was clipped by 4 bases and J by 0 bases, with 7 bases between them. This CDR3 has 14 amino acids. Germline V gives CDR1 SGHTA, CDR2 FQGNSA. The CDR3 here is CASSSDISGNTIYF. The CDR3 DNA reads as TGTGCCAGCAGCTCAGACATCTCTGGAAACACCATATATTTT.

This rearrangement joins TRBV28 to TRBJ2-7; 9 bases align to TRBD2. The V segment lost 6 bases and the J segment 2 bases; nucleotides outside the gene matches: 8. Germline V gene sequence: CDR1 MDHEN, CDR2 SYDVKM. CDR3 length: 15 amino acids. CDR3 nucleotide sequence: TGTGCCAGCAGGGGGTCTGCGGGGGGGACCTACGAGCAGTACTTC. Amino acids: CASRGSAGGTYEQYF.

V gene TRBV28 combines with J gene TRBJ1-6; D unresolved. CDR1 and CDR2 (germline): MDHEN, SYDVKM. Trimming cost V 3 bases and J 0 bases, with 9 bases left between them. The CDR3 is made up of 16 amino acids. The CDR3 here is CASSLAASSYNSPLHF. In DNA, the CDR3 is TGTGCCAGCAGTTTGGCGGCTAGCTCCTATAATTCACCCCTCCACTTT.

J is TRBJ1-1 and V is TRBV11-2; D remains unclear. V gave up 0 bases and J gave up 11 bases, with 10 bases separating them. In germline, CDR1 is SGHAT, CDR2 FQNNGV. The CDR3 is 12 residues long. The CDR3 coding sequence is TGTGCCAGCAGCTTAGATCGGAAACGCGCTTTCTTT. Its translation is CASSLDRKRAFF.

The chain uses TRBV5-1 and TRBJ2-3; D unclear. This CDR3 is 13 amino acids long. Germline V gene lookup returns CDR1 SGHRS and CDR2 YFSETQ. The V end lost 2 bases, the J end lost 2 bases, and 6 bases lay between the germline ends. Here the CDR3 reads CASSFLHTDTQYF. CDR3 in DNA: TGCGCCAGCAGCTTCCTCCACACAGATACGCAGTATTTT.

V and J are TRBV28 and TRBJ1-3; D is ambiguous. Germline CDR1 is MDHEN and CDR2 is SYDVKM. V gave up 5 bases and J gave up 0 bases, with 5 bases separating them. The CDR3 totals 13 residues. The CDR3 DNA reads TGTGCCAGCAGTGGAAACTCTGGAAACACCATATATTTT. This translates into CASSGNSGNTIYF.

The V gene is TRBV7-2, the J gene TRBJ2-2, with unresolved D. Germline V lookup: CDR1 SGHTA, CDR2 FQGNSA. This CDR3 is built from 16 residues. The V end was cut by 1 base, the J end by 5 bases, with 14 bases between. The CDR3 sequence is CASSLEATLRTGELFF. The CDR3 bases are TGTGCCAGCAGCTTAGAGGCTACCCTAAGGACCGGGGAGCTGTTTTTT.

The chain joins TRBV28 to TRBJ2-6; D remains unclear. Trimming shortened V by 6 bases and J by 4 bases, and 13 bases separated the two germline ends. Per the germline V gene, CDR1 is MDHEN and CDR2 is SYDVKM. This CDR3 spans 15 amino acids. The CDR3 sequence: CASRPGRTGANVLTF. Written as DNA, the CDR3 is TGTGCCAGCAGACCAGGAAGAACCGGGGCCAACGTCCTGACTTTC.